A selection of T cell receptor beta chains follows, all from one sample in a study of blood T cell repertoires in COVID-19. Sequencing was performed with immunoSEQ multiplex PCR; in TCRdb, only in-frame clones are kept and a portion is missing. The repertoire holds 96,000 or so clones, with over 85% as singletons. The sequenced sample consisted of peripheral blood. The origin of the receptors is a human donor with COVID-19, enrolled during active disease. The donor label of this sample is uncertain. CDR3s include the opening cysteine and the closing phenylalanine or tryptophan. The D gene is left open where the match is weak. The listing skips clone size in some rows; elsewhere it reads once, few, many or a size class.

D gene	V gene	clone size	J gene	CDR3 DNA	CDR3 protein
TRBD1	TRBV19	.	TRBJ2-3	TGTGCCAGTAGGACAGGGTACGACTACACAGATACGCAGTATTTT	CASRTGYDYTDTQYF
.	TRBV6-5	.	TRBJ1-4	TGTGCCAGCAGTTTTATGAGGGATCGGGGAGAAAAACTGTTTTTT	CASSFMRDRGEKLFF
TRBD2	TRBV5-8	.	TRBJ2-1	TGTGCCAGCAGCCCCCTTAGACTAGCGAGAAATGAGCAGTTCTTC	CASSPLRLARNEQFF
TRBD1	TRBV30	.	TRBJ1-2	TGTGCCTGGAGTGCAGGGGGCGCGGGTGGCTACACCTTC	CAWSAGGAGGYTF
TRBD1	TRBV27	.	TRBJ1-4	TGTGCCAGCAGTCCGGACAGGGGGCTTGGTGAAAAACTGTTTTTT	CASSPDRGLGEKLFF
.	TRBV25-1	.	TRBJ2-7	TGTGCCAGCACCCCACATGAAGGGGGCTACGAGCAGTACTTC	CASTPHEGGYEQYF
.	TRBV27	.	TRBJ2-7	TGTGCCAGCAGCCCCTCAGGGCTGTATCTCGAGCAGTACTTC	CASSPSGLYLEQYF
.	TRBV2	.	TRBJ1-5	TGTGCCAGCAGTGAGGGCAGATATCAGCCCCAGCATTTT	CASSEGRYQPQHF
.	TRBV21-1	.	TRBJ1-2	TGTGCCAGCAGCAAAGCGCTCCCCTCCGGGGATGGCTACACCTTC	CASSKALPSGDGYTF
.	TRBV11-2	.	TRBJ2-2	TGTGCCAGCAGCTTTATCCCGGGAAGCGTGAACACCGGGGAGCTGTTTTTT	CASSFIPGSVNTGELFF
.	TRBV10-2	.	TRBJ1-5	TGCGCCAGCAGTGATGGGGCAAATCAGCCCCAGCATTTT	CASSDGANQPQHF
.	TRBV4-2	.	TRBJ2-5	TGTGCCAGCAGCCAAGGGGCGGGCGGGCCCCAAGAGACCCAGTACTTC	CASSQGAGGPQETQYF
.	TRBV7-9	.	TRBJ2-1	TGTGCCAGCAGCTCTCTCAGTATAGCGGATGAGCAGTTCTTC	CASSSLSIADEQFF
.	TRBV20-1	.	TRBJ1-2	TGCAGTGTGAGTCCGGTCTATGGCTACACCTTC	CSVSPVYGYTF
.	TRBV7-2	.	TRBJ2-3	TGTGCCAGCAGCTTACAGAGCGGAAGCACAGATACGCAGTATTTT	CASSLQSGSTDTQYF
.	TRBV5-6	.	TRBJ1-5	TGTGCCAGCAGCTTGGCCTCAGGGGGCAATCAGCCCCAGCATTTT	CASSLASGGNQPQHF
TRBD2	TRBV27	once	TRBJ2-2	TGTGCCAGCAGTTTTAGCGCTTGGGGCGGGGGGGCATCAACCGGGGAGCTGTTTTTT	CASSFSAWGGGASTGELFF
.	TRBV6-5	.	TRBJ1-1	TGTGCCAGCATTCGAACGAGCACTGAAGCTTTCTTT	CASIRTSTEAFF
TRBD2	TRBV6-5	.	TRBJ2-6	TGTGCCATCGGGGGGTCTGGGGCCAACGTCCTGACTTTC	CAIGGSGANVLTF
.	TRBV18	.	TRBJ1-1	TGTGCCAGCTCACCCCCGAGTAAGGGGCTGAACACTGAAGCTTTCTTT	CASSPPSKGLNTEAFF
.	TRBV6-5	once	TRBJ2-3	TGTGCCAGCAGTTACGAAGGCCTAGGCACAGATACGCAGTATTTT	CASSYEGLGTDTQYF
.	TRBV30	.	TRBJ1-1	TGTGCCTGGAGTGCTTCGGGTGGGAACACTGAAGCTTTCTTT	CAWSASGGNTEAFF
.	TRBV5-4	.	TRBJ2-7	TGTGCCAGCTACCATAGAGGGGGCGAGCAGTACTTC	CASYHRGGEQYF
TRBD2	TRBV5-4	.	TRBJ2-5	TGTGCCAGCAGAAGTGGACTAGCGGGGGGGACGGGGGAGACCCAGTACTTC	CASRSGLAGGTGETQYF
TRBD1	TRBV5-1	.	TRBJ1-6	TGCGCCAGCGCGGGACAGGGGATCCCTTGGGTTCCGTGGGACTATAATTCACCCCTCCACTTT	CASAGQGIPWVPWDYNSPLHF
TRBD1	TRBV3-1/TRBV3-2	.	TRBJ1-1	TGTGCCAGCAGCAATCAGGGGGCGGACACTGAAGCTTTCTTT	CASSNQGADTEAFF
.	TRBV6-2/TRBV6-3	.	TRBJ1-1	TGTGCCAGCAGTTACTCCGGGGAAACTGAAGCTTTCTTT	CASSYSGETEAFF
.	TRBV5-1	.	TRBJ1-1	TGCGCCAGCAGCTCCCTTCCAGAGGACACTGAAGCTTTCTTT	CASSSLPEDTEAFF
TRBD1	TRBV3-1/TRBV3-2	.	TRBJ2-5	TGTGCCAGCAGCCGAGGGACAGGTGAAAAGACCCAGTACTTC	CASSRGTGEKTQYF
TRBD1	TRBV25-1	once	TRBJ1-2	TGTGCCAGCAGTGAAGTCCGCCAGGGGGCCGATGGCTACACCTTC	CASSEVRQGADGYTF
.	TRBV4-1	.	TRBJ1-1	TGCGCCAGCAGCCAAGATTCTCGCAGGAAAGAGTGGAACACTGAAGCTTTCTTT	CASSQDSRRKEWNTEAFF
.	TRBV2	.	TRBJ2-7	TGTGCCAGCACCACACTCCGCCCCAGGGATTCGGGCGAGCAGTACTTC	CASTTLRPRDSGEQYF